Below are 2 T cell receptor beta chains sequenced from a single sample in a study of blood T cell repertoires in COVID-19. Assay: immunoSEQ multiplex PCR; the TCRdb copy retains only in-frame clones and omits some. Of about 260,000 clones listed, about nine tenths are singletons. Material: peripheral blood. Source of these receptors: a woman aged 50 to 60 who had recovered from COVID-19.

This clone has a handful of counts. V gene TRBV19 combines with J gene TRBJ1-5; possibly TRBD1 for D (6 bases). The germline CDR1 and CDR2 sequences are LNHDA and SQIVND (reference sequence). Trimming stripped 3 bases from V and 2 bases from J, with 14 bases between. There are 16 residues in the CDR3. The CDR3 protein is CASSISTGGGNQPQHF. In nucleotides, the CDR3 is TGTGCCAGTAGTATTTCGACAGGTGGGGGCAATCAGCCCCAGCATTTT.

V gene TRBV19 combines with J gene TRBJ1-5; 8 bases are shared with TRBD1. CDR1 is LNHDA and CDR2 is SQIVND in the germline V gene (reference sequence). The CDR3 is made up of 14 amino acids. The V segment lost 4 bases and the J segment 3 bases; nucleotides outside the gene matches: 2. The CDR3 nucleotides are TGTGCCAGTAGTACGACAGGGGCCAATCAGCCCCAGCATTTT. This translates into CASSTTGANQPQHF.